Listed here are 21 T cell receptor beta chains from one sample, sequenced in a study of Ad26.COV2.S vaccination and SARS-CoV-2 variants. Sequencing was performed with immunoSEQ multiplex PCR; in TCRdb, only in-frame clones are kept and a portion is missing. The sample records about 460,000 clones, 80% to 90% being singletons. Described treatment: some 19 received Ad26.COV2.S at low or high dose, single or two shots; about five received placebo; per-sample allocation not given. Collection of samples fell on day 63 after the first vaccine or placebo injection. The specimen was peripheral blood, collected in a trial of Ad26.COV2.S vaccine versus placebo. Receptors were obtained from a person aged 18-60 years who received the Ad26.COV2.S COVID-19 vaccine or a placebo.

This chain connects TRBV11-2 to TRBJ2-1; unclear D gene. The CDR3 totals 11 residues. Germline V gives CDR1 SGHAT, CDR2 FQNNGV. V lost 5 bases and J 5 bases, leaving 4 bases between the germline ends. The CDR3 DNA sequence: TGTGCCAGCAGCCCGAACAATGAGCAGTTCTTC. Its translation is CASSPNNEQFF.

This rearrangement joins TRBV27 to TRBJ1-3; 9 bases are shared with TRBD1. This CDR3 has 15 amino acids. V trimming: 6 bases; J trimming: 3 bases; junction bases outside the gene matches: 6. In germline, CDR1 is MNHEY, CDR2 SMNVEV (reference sequence). In DNA, the CDR3 is TGTGCCAGCAGGACACTGACAGGGGGTGGAAACACCATATATTTT. It specifies CASRTLTGGGNTIYF.

Regarding this clone: The sample carries other DNA sequences with the same CDR3. The chain combines TRBV11-2 with TRBJ1-2, with 9 nucleotides matching TRBD1. Trimming cost V 6 bases and J 3 bases; bases outside gene matches: 2. The germline gives CDR1 SGHAT, CDR2 FQNNGV. The CDR3 is made up of 13 amino acids. The CDR3 protein is CASSRTGDYGYTF. The CDR3 DNA reads as TGTGCCAGCAGTCGGACAGGGGACTATGGCTACACCTTC.

Regarding this clone: The sample carries other DNA sequences with the same CDR3. The rearrangement uses TRBV11-2 and TRBJ2-1; the D gene is possibly TRBD2 (5 bases). The CDR3 runs to 15 residues. Trimming took off 5 bases at V and 0 bases at J, with 11 bases between the two ends. Germline V gives CDR1 SGHAT, CDR2 FQNNGV. CDR3 coding DNA: TGTGCCAGCAGCCTGGGGAGAGGCTCCTACAATGAGCAGTTCTTC. As protein: CASSLGRGSYNEQFF.

V is TRBV6-6 and J is TRBJ1-1, with D uncertain. Germline V lookup: CDR1 MNHNY, CDR2 SVGAGI (reference sequence). The CDR3 contains 14 residues. The V end was cut by 2 bases, the J end by 0 bases, with 7 bases between. As DNA, the CDR3 is TGTGCCAGCAGTTACGCGGGGATGAACACTGAAGCTTTCTTT. Residues: CASSYAGMNTEAFF.

The V call is TRBV15, the J call TRBJ1-1; D gene uncertain. CDR1 is LNHNV, CDR2 YYDKDF, per germline (reference sequence). The V end was cut by 1 base, the J end by 3 bases, with 12 bases between. CDR3 length equals 15 residues. The chain's CDR3 is CATSRVWGGDTEAFF. In DNA form, the CDR3 reads TGTGCCACCAGCAGAGTGTGGGGAGGAGACACTGAAGCTTTCTTT. Full variable domain (remainder filled in from reference TRBV15 and TRBJ1-1): DAMVIQNPRYQVTQFGKPVTLSCSQTLNHNVMYWYQQKSSQAPKLLFHYYDKDFNNEADTPDNFQSRRPNTSFCFLDIRSPGLGDTAMYLCATSRVWGGDTEAFFGQGTRLTVV.

This chain connects TRBV28 to TRBJ1-5; TRBD1 matches at 8 bases. Trimming cost V 9 bases and J 10 bases; bases outside gene matches: 17. Germline V gene sequence: CDR1 MDHEN, CDR2 SYDVKM. The CDR3 contains 15 residues. The CDR3 DNA reads as TGTGCCAGTAAGACAGGGGCCTTCTTGAGAGATCCCCAGCATTTT. This translates into CASKTGAFLRDPQHF.

V and J are TRBV24-1 and TRBJ2-2, with a weak D call TRBD1 (5 bases). The V end was cut by 6 bases, the J end by 5 bases, with 12 bases between. The CDR3 loop spans 14 amino acids. Germline V gives CDR1 KGHDR, CDR2 SFDVKD. CDR3 region: CATSSGPNTGELFF. The CDR3 DNA follows: TGTGCCACCAGTTCAGGGCCTAATACCGGGGAGCTGTTTTTT.

The chain couples TRBV14 to TRBJ1-4, with D unresolved. The CDR3 is 13 amino acids. The germline V gene encodes CDR1 SGHDN and CDR2 FVKESK. V was shortened by 1 base and J by 8 bases, with 8 bases between the two germline ends. For the CDR3, the DNA is TGTGCCAGCAGCCAAGCCCTCAGAGAAAAACTGTTTTTT. Protein product: CASSQALREKLFF.

The rearrangement joins TRBV4-1 to TRBJ2-7, with a weak D call TRBD2 (6 bases). Germline V gene sequence: CDR1 MGHRA, CDR2 YSYEKL. V lost 1 base and J 0 bases, leaving 13 bases between the germline ends. The CDR3 consists of 16 residues. The CDR3 sequence: CASSQAPGLSSYEQYF. CDR3 bases: TGCGCCAGCAGCCAAGCCCCGGGACTTAGCTCCTACGAGCAGTACTTC.

The rearrangement links TRBV7-9 to TRBJ2-7; 11 bases are a match to TRBD1. CDR1 is SEHNR and CDR2 is FQNEAQ in the germline V gene (reference sequence). With 5 bases clipped from V and 2 bases from J, the junction kept 11 bases outside the gene matches. The CDR3 spans 17 residues. The CDR3 DNA follows: TGTGCCAGCAGCCTTAGCCCTCCGGGACAGGGGGCCTACGAGCAGTACTTC. It is translated as CASSLSPPGQGAYEQYF. The complete variable domain, with remaining parts taken from reference TRBV7-9 and TRBJ2-7, reads DTGVSQNPRHKITKRGQNVTFRCDPISEHNRLYWYRQTLGQGPEFLTYFQNEAQLEKSRLLSDRFSAERPKGSFSTLEIQRTEQGDSAMYLCASSLSPPGQGAYEQYFGPGTRLTVT.

A single count supports this clone. V and J are TRBV10-1 and TRBJ2-7; D is unclear. V was shortened by 2 bases and J by 12 bases, with 2 bases between the two germline ends. This CDR3 is built from 8 residues. From germline, CDR1 is WNHNN and CDR2 SYGVQD (reference sequence). CDR3 protein: CASSERYF. Written as DNA, the CDR3 is TGCGCCAGCAGTGAGAGGTACTTC.

The gene calls are TRBV6-2 or TRBV6-3 and TRBJ1-6; D not certain. In germline, CDR1 is MNHEY, CDR2 SVGEGT. V dropped 2 bases and J dropped 0 bases, with 17 bases sitting between them. The CDR3 contains 19 residues. In nucleotides, the CDR3 is TGTGCCAGCAGTTACCTCGGCAGCCGGCGGAGCTCCTATAATTCACCCCTCCACTTT. Translating gives CASSYLGSRRSSYNSPLHF.

The V gene is TRBV2, the J gene TRBJ1-2, with a possible D match to TRBD1 (6 bases). Germline V gene sequence: CDR1 SNHLY, CDR2 FYNNEI. The CDR3 is made up of 14 amino acids. Trimming pared 9 bases from V and 5 bases from J, leaving 19 bases between. The CDR3 DNA reads TGTGCCAGTGAGATGTACAGGGAGTCTTATGGCTACACCTTC. Translation: CASEMYRESYGYTF.

This sequence joins TRBV11-3 and TRBJ2-3; 7 bases match TRBD2. Germline CDR1 reads SGHNT; CDR2 reads YENEEA. The CDR3 runs to 18 residues. With 1 base clipped from V and 0 bases from J, the junction kept 10 bases outside the gene matches. This chain's CDR3 is CASSLGGSSGTSTDTQYF. In DNA form, the CDR3 reads TGTGCCAGCAGCTTAGGGGGGTCTAGCGGAACTAGCACAGATACGCAGTATTTT.

This chain connects TRBV29-1 to TRBJ2-5; a weak D match, TRBD2 (5 bases). There are 15 residues in the CDR3. Germline CDR1 is SQVTM and CDR2 is ANQGSEA. Trimming removed 6 bases at V and 1 base at J, with 18 bases between. The CDR3 region is CSVDRTPMAQETQYF. The DNA of the CDR3 is TGCAGCGTGGACCGGACTCCAATGGCCCAAGAGACCCAGTACTTC.

This clone was seen only once. The CDR3 nucleotides are TGTGCCAGCAACTTCGGCGGTGGGGAAAAACTGTTTTTT. It codes for CASNFGGGEKLFF. The chain combines TRBV28 with TRBJ1-4; D is unresolved. CDR3 length equals 13 residues. The germline V gene has CDR1 MDHEN and CDR2 SYDVKM. The V end lost 7 bases, the J end lost 8 bases, and 14 bases lay between the germline ends.

The V call is TRBV12-5, the J call TRBJ2-1; D remains ambiguous. Germline assignment: CDR1 LGHNT and CDR2 FRNRAP. The V and J ends lost 6 bases and 0 bases respectively, with 15 bases between them. This CDR3 is built from 16 residues. The CDR3: CASGPTYRSSYNEQFF. The CDR3, as DNA: TGTGCTAGTGGCCCAACCTACCGGAGCTCCTACAATGAGCAGTTCTTC.

CDR3 DNA: TGTGCCTGGAGCCGACAGGGTTTGAACACTGAAGCTTTCTTT. This codes for CAWSRQGLNTEAFF. The chain employs TRBV30 and TRBJ1-1, with 7 bases that match TRBD1. V trimming: 3 bases; J trimming: 0 bases; junction bases outside the gene matches: 4. The germline CDR1 and CDR2 sequences are GTSNPN and SVGIG (reference sequence). CDR3 length equals 14 residues.

CDR3 sequence reads: CASSLRLTDYEQYF. The CDR3 DNA reads TGTGCCAGCAGCTTGCGACTAACTGACTACGAGCAGTACTTC. The V and J genes are TRBV5-5 and TRBJ2-7, with D perhaps matching TRBD2 (5 bases). Between the trimmed V and J ends, which lost 1 base and 3 bases, there was a span of 11 bases. In germline, CDR1 is SGHKS, CDR2 YYEKEE (reference sequence). CDR3 length: 14 residues.

V usage is TRBV6-5 and J usage is TRBJ1-5; 8 bases match TRBD1. CDR3 size: 13 residues. V gave up 2 bases and J gave up 9 bases; unmatched junction bases: 3. Germline loops: CDR1 MNHEY, CDR2 SVGAGI. CDR3 nucleotide sequence: TGTGCCAGCAGTTACCGACAGGGGTCGCCCCAGCATTTT. Translated, it gives CASSYRQGSPQHF.